Presented here are 26 T cell receptor beta chains from one specimen sequenced in a study of shared clonotypes between healthy human individuals. Clones were read by immunoSEQ multiplex PCR, and TCRdb kept only the in-frame ones, dropping some. This repertoire shows nearly 750,000 clones, roughly 72% found once; its top ten account for approximately 2%. Sequencing was carried out using memory CD4+ T cells sorted from blood. Subset in this sample: CD45RA-negative fraction. The receptors originated from a woman aged 30 to 39 in good health.

J is TRBJ2-3 and V is TRBV19, with D possibly TRBD2 on 5 matching bases. V shed 3 bases and J shed 2 bases, with 12 bases lying between them. The CDR3 runs to 15 residues. CDR1 is LNHDA, CDR2 SQIVND, per germline (reference sequence). The DNA of the CDR3 is TGTGCCAGTAGTATCGGGGTTTTGAACACAGATACGCAGTATTTT. Amino acid sequence: CASSIGVLNTDTQYF. Complete variable domain (other parts from reference TRBV19 and TRBJ2-3): DGGITQSPKYLFRKEGQNVTLSCEQNLNHDAMYWYRQDPGQGLRLIYYSQIVNDFQKGDIAEGYSVSREKKESFPLTVTSAQKNPTAFYLCASSIGVLNTDTQYFGPGTRLTVL.

V and J are TRBV29-1 and TRBJ1-5; tentative D call: TRBD1 (6 bases). The germline gives CDR1 SQVTM, CDR2 ANQGSEA. The germline V and J ends were trimmed by 4 bases and 5 bases, with 18 bases remaining between them. This CDR3 is built from 15 residues. CDR3: CSVVPVGGLDQPQHF. CDR3 coding DNA: TGCAGCGTTGTTCCGGTAGGGGGGCTGGATCAGCCCCAGCATTTT.

This clone was recorded once. V is TRBV5-1 and J is TRBJ2-5; a weak D match, TRBD1 (5 bases). From germline, CDR1 is SGHRS and CDR2 YFSETQ. The CDR3 contains 14 residues. Trimming pared 3 bases from V and 5 bases from J, leaving 14 bases between. The DNA for the CDR3 is TGCGCCAGCAGCTCTGGGGCTATGGTCGAGACCCAGTACTTC. Amino acid sequence: CASSSGAMVETQYF.

Points on this clone: A much larger clone differs from this one at a single base, so this may be a read error. The chain joins TRBV30 to TRBJ1-2; the D gene is possibly TRBD1 (6 bases). The CDR3 runs 13 residues. Germline V gene sequence: CDR1 GTSNPN, CDR2 SVGIG (reference sequence). Trimming removed 7 bases from V and 8 bases from J, with 20 bases in between. The CDR3 DNA follows: TGTGCCTCCCTCCTCCAACCGGGACAAGGCTACACCTTC. Encoded protein: CASLLQPGQGYTF.

The V call is TRBV7-9, the J call TRBJ1-3; tentative D call: TRBD1 (5 bases). The CDR3 has 14 amino acids. Germline CDR1 and CDR2: SEHNR and FQNEAQ (reference sequence). The ends were cut back, 3 bases at V and 3 bases at J, with 9 bases in the middle. The CDR3 sequence: CASSFQGDGNTIYF. The CDR3 DNA follows: TGTGCCAGCAGCTTTCAGGGCGATGGAAACACCATATATTTT.

Note on this clone: Other DNA sequences within the sample encode an identical CDR3. This chain joins TRBV21-1 and TRBJ2-5; the table's D call, TRBD2, was not checked against the DNA. TRBV21-1 is a pseudogene. The CDR3 is made up of 9 amino acids. CDR3 sequence: CASRRAQYF. The CDR3 DNA sequence: TGTGCCAGCAGGCGGGCCCAGTACTTC.

CDR3 loop: CASRTVSGRAGGELFF. The CDR3 coding sequence is TGTGCCAGCAGGACGGTTAGCGGGAGGGCAGGCGGGGAGCTGTTTTTT. The rearrangement links TRBV7-2 to TRBJ2-2; 11 nucleotides agree with TRBD2. Germline values: CDR1 SGHTA, CDR2 FQGNSA. There are 16 residues in the CDR3. J lost 7 bases, V lost 6 bases, and 10 bases had no gene match.

This clone was seen more than once but under ten times. This chain uses TRBV10-3 with TRBJ1-1; D is undetermined. CDR1 and CDR2 from the germline V gene are ENHRY and SYGVKD. The germline V and J ends were trimmed by 8 bases and 1 base, with 8 bases remaining between them. CDR3 size: 12 residues. The CDR3 nucleotides read TGTGCCATCTCTCAATCGAACACTGAAGCTTTCTTT. This codes for CAISQSNTEAFF.

This clone was observed many times. The chain combines TRBV11-1 with TRBJ2-5, with 7 bases matching TRBD1. CDR1 SGHAT and CDR2 FQDESV come from the germline V gene (reference sequence). Germline trimming cut 5 bases from V and 1 base from J; bases unmatched to any gene: 4. CDR3 length equals 14 residues. CDR3 nucleotide sequence: TGTGCCAGCAGCGAGGGACAGATCCAAGAGACCCAGTACTTC. This translates into CASSEGQIQETQYF.

This clone has at least ten counts. With a much larger clone just one base away, this may be a read error. Other DNA sequences within the sample encode an identical CDR3. The V gene is TRBV7-2, the J gene TRBJ2-1; 7 bases map to TRBD2. This CDR3 has 15 amino acids. With V trimmed by 5 bases and J by 0 bases, 4 bases remained unmatched. Germline values: CDR1 SGHTA, CDR2 FQGNSA. The CDR3: CASSPQRDSYNEQFF. In DNA form, the CDR3 reads TGTGCCAGCAGCCCTCAGCGGGACTCCTACAATGAGCAGTTCTTC.

The V call is TRBV6-1, the J call TRBJ2-2; 8 bases fit TRBD1. V dropped 6 bases and J dropped 0; count of bases not matched to a gene: 3. Germline V CDR1 and CDR2: MNHNS, SASEGT. The CDR3 covers 15 residues. CDR3 amino acids: CASSTQGANTGELFF. CDR3 DNA sequence: TGTGCCAGCAGCACACAGGGGGCGAACACCGGGGAGCTGTTTTTT.

The V call is TRBV28, the J call TRBJ2-3, with D perhaps given as TRBD1 or TRBD2 (7 bases each). The CDR3 contains 17 residues. Trimming took off 4 bases at V and 2 bases at J, with 19 bases between the two ends. The germline V gene has CDR1 MDHEN and CDR2 SYDVKM. The CDR3 DNA follows: TGTGCCAGCAGTTCGGGGAAAACAGGGGACTACACAGATACGCAGTATTTT. This sequence encodes CASSSGKTGDYTDTQYF.

CDR3 in amino acids: CASRQGRRTGELFF. DNA of the CDR3: TGTGCCAGCAGACAGGGGAGGCGGACCGGGGAGCTGTTTTTT. V is TRBV28 and J is TRBJ2-2; possible D gene TRBD1, 7 bases. The CDR3 loop spans 14 amino acids. The V end was cut by 6 bases, the J end by 5 bases, with 13 bases between. Germline loops: CDR1 MDHEN, CDR2 SYDVKM. Full variable domain (outside the CDR3, taken from reference TRBV28 and TRBJ2-2): DVKVTQSSRYLVKRTGEKVFLECVQDMDHENMFWYRQDPGLGLRLIYFSYDVKMKEKGDIPEGYSVSREKKERFSLILESASTNQTSMYLCASRQGRRTGELFFGEGSRLTVL.

V is TRBV25-1 and J is TRBJ1-2, with D possibly being TRBD1 (6 bases). V was clipped by 4 bases and J by 5 bases, with 20 bases between them. Germline V gene lookup returns CDR1 MGHDK and CDR2 SYGVNS. The CDR3 sequence is 16 residues long. DNA of the CDR3: TGTGCCAGCAGTGTAGGGGGGGTCGGAGAGAGTTATGGCTACACCTTC. This sequence encodes CASSVGGVGESYGYTF.

The chain employs TRBV28 and TRBJ1-2; D possibly corresponds to TRBD1 (5 bases). Germline CDR1 reads MDHEN; CDR2 reads SYDVKM. The V end was cut by 6 bases, the J end by 7 bases, with 12 bases between. The CDR3 runs 12 residues. CDR3 sequence (DNA): TGTGCCAGCAGGAGGGACGCTGGTGGCTACACCTTC. Its translation is CASRRDAGGYTF.

This sequence joins TRBV11-2 and TRBJ2-3, with 11 positions matching TRBD2. Germline V gene data show CDR1 as SGHAT and CDR2 as FQNNGV. Trimming took 5 bases from V and 5 from J; bases not matched to a gene: 9. The CDR3 extends over 16 amino acids. CDR3 amino acids: CASSRLLAGDQDTQYF. The CDR3 bases are TGTGCCAGCAGCAGATTACTAGCGGGAGATCAAGATACGCAGTATTTT.

In its sample, this clone was seen a few times. The chain links TRBV28 to TRBJ2-2, with 11 bases aligning to TRBD2. Germline lookup yields CDR1 MDHEN and CDR2 SYDVKM. V shed 5 bases, J shed 3 bases, and the junction held 14 bases outside the gene matches. The CDR3 spans 19 residues. The CDR3 protein is CASSPLSGGTSGYTGELFF. The CDR3 DNA reads as TGTGCCAGCAGTCCCCTTTCAGGGGGGACTAGCGGATACACCGGGGAGCTGTTTTTT.

The CDR3 bases are TGTGCCAGCAGCTCGGGCGTGGCTAGCGGGAGGGCCTACGAGCAGTACTTC. Translating gives CASSSGVASGRAYEQYF. The chain carries TRBV7-8 and TRBJ2-7, with 12 bases lining up with TRBD2. The trim removed 4 bases at V and 2 bases at J, leaving 9 bases unmatched. Germline assignment: CDR1 SGHVS and CDR2 FQNEAQ. This CDR3 is 17 amino acids long.

This chain uses TRBV7-9 with TRBJ2-3; D gene unclear. Deletions cut 0 bases from V and 7 bases from J, with 5 bases between. This CDR3 spans 12 amino acids. Germline V gene sequence: CDR1 SEHNR, CDR2 FQNEAQ (reference sequence). CDR3 sequence: CASSLAVNTQYF. CDR3 in DNA: TGTGCCAGCAGCTTAGCGGTCAATACGCAGTATTTT.

The V gene is TRBV5-1, the J gene TRBJ2-1; TRBD2 might be the D (6 bases). The germline V gene encodes CDR1 SGHRS and CDR2 YFSETQ. Trimming took 0 bases from V and 6 from J, leaving 13 bases between them. The CDR3 covers 15 residues. CDR3 amino acids: CASSLVLSGINEQFF. The CDR3 region has the DNA TGCGCCAGCAGCTTGGTTCTTAGCGGAATCAATGAGCAGTTCTTC.

Only one count was recorded for this clone. This chain joins TRBV14 and TRBJ2-7, with TRBD2 matching over 9 bases. This CDR3 comprises 20 residues. Unmatched junction bases numbered 20, after V lost 1 base and J lost 4 bases. Germline loops: CDR1 SGHDN, CDR2 FVKESK. CDR3 sequence: CASSQGSGRREGLLLYEQYF. The CDR3 DNA reads TGTGCCAGCAGCCAAGGGTCGGGTCGGCGGGAGGGCCTATTACTATACGAGCAGTACTTC.

The CDR3 loop reads CASSPGTGGQGYTF. Written as DNA, the CDR3 is TGCGCCAGCAGCCCAGGGACAGGGGGCCAGGGCTACACCTTC. This chain uses TRBV5-1 with TRBJ1-2; TRBD1 aligns across 12 bases. The germline V gene has CDR1 SGHRS and CDR2 YFSETQ. This CDR3 has 14 residues. V was clipped by 4 bases and J by 8 bases; unmatched bases: 6.

This sequence joins TRBV7-9 and TRBJ2-1; no clear D gene. This CDR3 is built from 15 residues. Germline V gene sequence: CDR1 SEHNR, CDR2 FQNEAQ (reference sequence). V lost 5 bases and J lost 8, with 19 bases in between. The CDR3 loop reads CASSPGLVQVDEQFF. The CDR3 DNA reads TGTGCCAGCAGCCCTGGGCTAGTTCAGGTGGATGAGCAGTTCTTC.

The gene calls are TRBV5-4 and TRBJ1-5; D is unclear. Trimming shortened V by 4 bases and J by 0 bases, and 11 bases separated the two germline ends. In germline, CDR1 is SGHNT, CDR2 YYREEE (reference sequence). The CDR3 is made up of 15 amino acids. The CDR3 coding sequence is TGTGCCAGCAGCCTGAACTCAGATAGCAATCAGCCCCAGCATTTT. Its translation is CASSLNSDSNQPQHF.

The V call is TRBV13, the J call TRBJ1-1; D is uncertain. The germline gives CDR1 PRHDT, CDR2 FYEKMQ (reference sequence). The CDR3 has 14 amino acids. V lost 0 bases and J lost 5, with 10 bases in between. CDR3 sequence: CASSLGTQRTEAFF. The DNA of the CDR3 is TGTGCCAGCAGCTTAGGGACTCAACGGACTGAAGCTTTCTTT.

The V and J genes are TRBV4-2 and TRBJ1-1; no firm D call. The CDR3 contains 15 residues. Germline V lookup: CDR1 LGHNA, CDR2 YNFKEQ. V was trimmed by 0 bases and J by 7 bases, leaving 15 bases between them. The CDR3 region is CASSQDSVGISEAFF. DNA for the CDR3: TGTGCCAGCAGCCAAGATTCAGTGGGGATAAGTGAAGCTTTCTTT.